This passage covers 32 T cell receptor beta chains from one sample sequenced in a study of T cell repertoires in cytomegalovirus infection. Their recognized antigens are unknown. TCRdb passed the reads through MiXCR, listing each CDR3 protein once. The sample lists about 920,000 distinct CDR3 sequences; around 32% were seen once. The specimen was cultured CD8+ T cells from PBMCs, collected from culture after CMV antigen stimulation. The receptors derive from a human donor in good health (CMV status not recorded). Some clones in this sample may be carry-over from other donors' samples.

In this sample, this clonotype turned up a few times. J is TRBJ1-2 and V is TRBV12-3 or TRBV12-4, with unresolved D. V was shortened by 3 bases and J by 6 bases, with 8 bases between the two germline ends. The CDR3 contains 12 residues. In nucleotides, the CDR3 is TGTGCCAGCAGTTTTACGCCAGATGGCTACACCTTC. Translating it yields CASSFTPDGYTF.

This chain connects TRBV7-9 to TRBJ2-3; 9 bases map to TRBD2. Germline V CDR1 and CDR2: SEHNR, FQNEAQ (reference sequence). The CDR3 extends over 17 amino acids. V shed 3 bases, J shed 2 bases, and the junction held 9 bases outside the gene matches. The CDR3 protein is CASSFARLAGSTDTQYF. The DNA for the CDR3 is TGTGCCAGCAGCTTCGCTAGGCTAGCGGGGTCCACAGATACGCAGTATTTT.

The chain carries TRBV4-1 and TRBJ2-3, with TRBD2 as a possible D gene (6 bases). Germline CDR1 and CDR2: MGHRA and YSYEKL. The V end was cut by 4 bases, the J end by 4 bases, with 18 bases between. The CDR3 contains 16 residues. As DNA, the CDR3 is TGCGCCAGCAGCCCGACCCCGGGAGCCTCTGCAGATACGCAGTATTTT. Protein sequence: CASSPTPGASADTQYF.

This clonotype has only a few counts. This chain uses TRBV15 with TRBJ2-1; tentatively, D is TRBD1 or TRBD2 (5 bases each). V was pared by 1 base and J by 3 bases, with 10 bases between. This CDR3 is built from 15 residues. Germline values: CDR1 LNHNV, CDR2 YYDKDF (reference sequence). CDR3 DNA: TGTGCCACCAGCAGAGCACGGGACCTCTACAATGAGCAGTTCTTC. Its translation is CATSRARDLYNEQFF.

The chain links TRBV15 to TRBJ2-1; 8 nucleotides line up with TRBD2. This CDR3 has 15 residues. Germline V lookup: CDR1 LNHNV, CDR2 YYDKDF (reference sequence). The V and J ends lost 0 bases and 9 bases, in that order; junction bases with no gene match: 7. The CDR3 region has the DNA TGTGCCACCAGCAGAGATAGGGCGGGGGGTGTTGAGCAGTTCTTC. This encodes CATSRDRAGGVEQFF.

This clonotype was observed a handful of times. The chain employs TRBV7-9 and TRBJ1-4, with D tentatively TRBD1 (5 bases). V lost 1 base and J lost 8, with 20 bases in between. The germline V gene has CDR1 SEHNR and CDR2 FQNEAQ (reference sequence). CDR3 length equals 17 residues. CDR3 region: CASSLVDTQGDWEKLFF. DNA of the CDR3: TGTGCCAGCAGCTTAGTGGACACGCAGGGTGACTGGGAAAAACTGTTTTTT.

The chain carries TRBV7-4 and TRBJ1-1; D gene ambiguous. The CDR3 is 15 residues long. Between the trimmed V and J ends, which lost 2 bases and 4 bases, there was a span of 14 bases. In germline, CDR1 is SGHVT, CDR2 SQSDAQ. The CDR3 DNA is TGTGCCAGCAGCTTAAAAGAATCGGAAATCACTGAAGCTTTCTTT. Its protein is CASSLKESEITEAFF. Drawing the rest from reference TRBV7-4 and TRBJ1-1, the complete variable domain is GAGVSQSPRYKVAKRGRDVALRCDSISGHVTLYWYRQTLGQGSEVLTYSQSDAQRDKSGRPSGRFSAERPERSVSTLKIQRTEQGDSAVYLCASSLKESEITEAFFGQGTRLTVV.

This chain connects TRBV20-1 to TRBJ2-7; 7 nucleotides line up with TRBD1. Germline CDR1 DFQATT, CDR2 SNEGSKA (reference sequence). The junction had 4 bases not matched to a gene; V was cut back by 3 bases and J by 2 bases. The CDR3 has 13 residues. The CDR3 sequence: CSASPTGTYEQYV. The CDR3 nucleotides are TGCAGTGCTAGCCCGACAGGGACCTACGAGCAGTACGTC.

A few counts support this clonotype. The rearrangement links TRBV6-1 to TRBJ1-4; D uncertain. The V and J ends lost 2 bases and 2 bases respectively, with 0 bases between them. From germline, CDR1 is MNHNS and CDR2 SASEGT. The CDR3 runs to 12 residues. CDR3 residues: CASSETNEKLFF. CDR3 sequence (DNA): TGTGCCAGCAGTGAAACTAATGAAAAACTGTTTTTT.

In its sample, this clonotype was seen a few times. Written as DNA, the CDR3 is TGTGCCAGTAGTATTGGTGGGGGGAACTACAATGAGCAGTTCTTC. It yields the protein CASSIGGGNYNEQFF. The V call is TRBV19, the J call TRBJ2-1; tentative D call: TRBD2 (6 bases). Germline CDR1 and CDR2: LNHDA and SQIVND (reference sequence). V gave up 3 bases and J gave up 3 bases, with 12 bases separating them. CDR3 length: 15 residues.

This sequence joins TRBV28 and TRBJ2-5, with a possible D match to TRBD1 (5 bases). The CDR3 runs 15 residues. From germline, CDR1 is MDHEN and CDR2 SYDVKM. With 2 bases removed from V and 0 bases from J, the gap between germline ends came to 10 bases. The DNA of the CDR3 is TGTGCCAGCAGTTTAGACAGAATTTACCAAGAGACCCAGTACTTC. Translated, it gives CASSLDRIYQETQYF. The full variable domain, with the rest looked up from reference TRBV28 and TRBJ2-5, is DVKVTQSSRYLVKRTGEKVFLECVQDMDHENMFWYRQDPGLGLRLIYFSYDVKMKEKGDIPEGYSVSREKKERFSLILESASTNQTSMYLCASSLDRIYQETQYFGPGTRLLVL.

J is TRBJ2-3 and V is TRBV5-4; 11 nucleotides match TRBD1. Germline V CDR1 and CDR2: SGHNT, YYREEE (reference sequence). V was pared by 4 bases and J by 5 bases, with 6 bases of the junction left unmatched. CDR3 length: 15 amino acids. The CDR3 protein is CASSQDRGLRDTQYF. Here the CDR3 DNA reads TGTGCCAGCAGCCAGGACAGGGGGCTACGAGATACGCAGTATTTT.

J is TRBJ2-2 and V is TRBV5-6; 8 bases line up with TRBD1. Looked up from germline, CDR1 is SGHDT and CDR2 is YYEEEE. This CDR3 spans 17 amino acids. J was trimmed by 8 bases and V by 4 bases; bases with no gene match: 16. The CDR3: CASSLSPGQVLMGELFF. CDR3 DNA sequence: TGTGCCAGCAGCCTATCACCGGGACAGGTCCTCATGGGGGAGCTGTTTTTT.

This clonotype came up many times. The chain couples TRBV19 to TRBJ1-2; no clear D. Germline assignment: CDR1 LNHDA and CDR2 SQIVND (reference sequence). V was cut by 8 bases and J by 4 bases, with 11 bases left in between. The CDR3 covers 12 residues. CDR3 coding DNA: TGTGCCAGTTCCCCCGAGGGCTATGGCTACACCTTC. Protein product: CASSPEGYGYTF.

This chain uses TRBV27 with TRBJ1-5, with D unclear. There are 15 residues in the CDR3. CDR1 is MNHEY, CDR2 SMNVEV, per germline (reference sequence). Deletions cut 5 bases from V and 7 bases from J, with 18 bases between. This chain's CDR3 is CASSPPDLSMQPQHF. CDR3 DNA: TGTGCCAGCAGTCCCCCGGACTTAAGTATGCAGCCCCAGCATTTT.

The V and J genes are TRBV6-6 and TRBJ2-3; D is possibly TRBD2 (5 bases). The V end lost 0 bases, the J end lost 3 bases, and 10 bases lay between the germline ends. CDR1 and CDR2 from the germline V gene are MNHNY and SVGAGI (reference sequence). The CDR3 sequence is 15 residues long. CDR3 amino acids: CASSYSAEDTDTQYF. The CDR3 nucleotides are TGTGCCAGCAGTTACTCGGCGGAGGATACAGATACGCAGTATTTT.

V usage is TRBV9 and J usage is TRBJ1-5; D remains unclear. This CDR3 region has 15 residues. Between the trimmed V and J ends, which lost 0 bases and 0 bases, there was a span of 7 bases. Germline V CDR1 and CDR2: SGDLS, YYNGEE. The DNA of the CDR3 is TGTGCCAGCAGCGTAGGGGGAACTAGCAATCAGCCCCAGCATTTT. It is translated as CASSVGGTSNQPQHF.

This clonotype was seen once. The rearrangement uses TRBV6-5 and TRBJ1-1, with D unresolved. Per germline, CDR1 MNHEY and CDR2 SVGAGI. The V gene lost 0 bases and the J gene lost 5 bases, with 7 bases spanning the gap. This CDR3 contains 13 residues. The CDR3 DNA is TGTGCCAGCAGTTACTCTAGCGAAACTGAAGCTTTCTTT. It is translated as CASSYSSETEAFF.

This chain links TRBV4-3 with TRBJ1-2; D is undetermined. The germline CDR1 and CDR2 sequences are LGHNA and YSLEER. The CDR3 is 15 residues long. V lost 0 bases to trimming and J lost 2 bases, with 10 bases between them. The CDR3 DNA is TGCGCCAGCAGCCAAGATTCAACAGCAAACTATGGCTACACCTTC. Translated: CASSQDSTANYGYTF.

The gene calls are TRBV20-1 and TRBJ2-7; no firm D call. Germline V gene lookup returns CDR1 DFQATT and CDR2 SNEGSKA (reference sequence). Trimming pared 0 bases from V and 3 bases from J, leaving 12 bases between. This CDR3 region has 14 residues. CDR3 loop: CSARDQSHYYEQYF. CDR3 sequence (DNA): TGCAGTGCTAGAGATCAGAGTCATTACTACGAGCAGTACTTC.

The chain combines TRBV18 with TRBJ2-3; D may be TRBD1 (6 bases). The germline V gene encodes CDR1 KGHSH and CDR2 LQKENI. The CDR3 is 14 residues long. Trimming shortened V by 2 bases and J by 2 bases, and 8 bases separated the two germline ends. The CDR3 nucleotides read TGTGCCAGCTCACCAAGGACAGACACAGATACGCAGTATTTT. Protein sequence: CASSPRTDTDTQYF.

This clonotype was recorded a few times. The rearrangement uses TRBV29-1 and TRBJ2-7; D may correspond to TRBD1 or TRBD2 (5 bases each). Trimming took off 4 bases at V and 3 bases at J, with 10 bases between the two ends. CDR3 size: 12 residues. Per germline, CDR1 SQVTM and CDR2 ANQGSEA. CDR3 sequence (DNA): TGCAGCGTTGGATGGGGGATCTACGAGCAGTACTTC. Amino acid sequence: CSVGWGIYEQYF.

The gene calls are TRBV10-3 and TRBJ1-4, with TRBD1 identical over 7 bases. This CDR3 spans 14 amino acids. V shed 2 bases and J 4 bases; nucleotides not matched to a gene: 1. Looked up from germline, CDR1 is ENHRY and CDR2 is SYGVKD. The CDR3 coding sequence is TGTGCCATCAGTGAGAGGGACAGTAATGAAAAACTGTTTTTT. It codes for CAISERDSNEKLFF.

As to this clonotype: Since a much larger clone is just one base distant, this may be a read error. CDR3 amino acids: CASSLSVSPANEQFF. DNA for the CDR3: TGTGCCAGCAGCTTATCAGTTAGTCCAGCCAATGAGCAGTTCTTC. The chain uses TRBV7-9 and TRBJ2-1; D is unresolved. Trimming removed 2 bases from V and 6 bases from J, with 14 bases in between. The germline gives CDR1 SEHNR, CDR2 FQNEAQ (reference sequence). The CDR3 is 15 residues long.

The J gene is TRBJ2-7, the V gene TRBV19; 10 bases map to TRBD1. This CDR3 spans 16 amino acids. Looked up from germline, CDR1 is LNHDA and CDR2 is SQIVND (reference sequence). The CDR3 DNA is TGTGCCAGTAGTACGACGGACAGGGGGGCCTCCTACAAGCAGTACGTC. Protein product: CASSTTDRGASYKQYV.

The chain joins TRBV7-3 to TRBJ2-1, with 9 nucleotides matching TRBD2. The CDR3 extends over 15 amino acids. Germline V lookup: CDR1 SGHTA, CDR2 FQGTGA. The V and J ends lost 2 bases and 9 bases, in that order; junction bases with no gene match: 8. The DNA of the CDR3 is TGTGCCAGCAGCTTAGGCGGGGGGGCCGGGAGTGAGCAGTTCTTC. Translated, it gives CASSLGGGAGSEQFF.

The DNA of the CDR3 is TGTGCCAGCAGCTTTTATAGACAGCCTGTTAACTATGGCTACACCTTC. As protein: CASSFYRQPVNYGYTF. The rearrangement joins TRBV7-2 to TRBJ1-2, with a possible D match to TRBD1 (5 bases). V was clipped by 3 bases and J by 1 base, with 15 bases between them. CDR1 and CDR2 (germline): SGHTA, FQGNSA. The CDR3 has 16 amino acids.

The chain couples TRBV13 to TRBJ1-1; no clear D gene. The germline V gene has CDR1 PRHDT and CDR2 FYEKMQ (reference sequence). Deletions cut 4 bases from V and 3 bases from J, with 6 bases between. This CDR3 comprises 12 residues. CDR3 nucleotide sequence: TGTGCCAGCAGCTGGGCGGACACTGAAGCTTTCTTT. As protein: CASSWADTEAFF. Looking up the rest from reference TRBV13 and TRBJ1-1 gives the full variable domain: AAGVIQSPRHLIKEKRETATLKCYPIPRHDTVYWYQQGPGQDPQFLISFYEKMQSDKGSIPDRFSAQQFSDYHSELNMSSLELGDSALYFCASSWADTEAFFGQGTRLTVV.

In its sample, this clonotype was seen many times. The chain recombines TRBV19 with TRBJ1-4; no clear D. Trimming stripped 5 bases from V and 4 bases from J, with 11 bases between. This CDR3 is 14 amino acids long. CDR1 is LNHDA and CDR2 is SQIVND in the germline V gene (reference sequence). The CDR3 nucleotides are TGTGCCAGTAGTGTCCAGGCGATTAATGAAAAACTGTTTTTT. Protein product: CASSVQAINEKLFF.

The chain recombines TRBV6-5 with TRBJ2-1; 7 nucleotides match TRBD1. Germline-derived CDR1 and CDR2 are MNHEY and SVGAGI. Unmatched junction bases numbered 6, after V lost 4 bases and J lost 12 bases. The CDR3 has 12 residues. The CDR3 is CASSLTGPVQFF. The CDR3 nucleotides are TGTGCCAGCAGTTTGACAGGGCCGGTGCAGTTCTTC.

There are many counts of this clonotype. This chain uses TRBV6-6 with TRBJ1-1; D not certain. Germline CDR1 MNHNY, CDR2 SVGAGI (reference sequence). V lost 7 bases, J lost 0 bases, and 9 bases lay in between. There are 13 residues in the CDR3. The CDR3: CASTNMLNTEAFF. CDR3 coding DNA: TGTGCCAGCACCAATATGTTGAACACTGAAGCTTTCTTT.

This chain connects TRBV7-2 to TRBJ2-3; tentative D call: TRBD1 (5 bases). The CDR3 runs to 14 residues. V was clipped by 2 bases and J by 3 bases, with 9 bases between them. Germline V CDR1 and CDR2: SGHTA, FQGNSA. The CDR3 bases are TGTGCCAGCAGCTTATGGGGCGAGACAGATACGCAGTATTTT. Protein product: CASSLWGETDTQYF.